Listed below are T cell receptor beta chains from one sample, sequenced in a study of T cell responses to AZD1222 COVID-19 vaccine. Only in-frame clones appear in the TCRdb table, and some are missing; sequencing was by immunoSEQ multiplex PCR. The sample lists roughly 100,000 clones, about 91% seen once, with more than 40% in the top ten. The material was peripheral blood, obtained 28 days after the second AZD1222 dose. These TCRs come from an adult who received the AZD1222 COVID-19 vaccine. Each CDR3 is given with its conserved first and last residue. Each record gives: V gene, D gene, clone size, J gene, CDR3 DNA, CDR3 protein. The D gene is left open where the match is weak. Clone size is stated in some rows and not others, as once, few, many or a class when expanded.

v_call: TRBV2
d_call: -
clone_size: -
j_call: TRBJ2-7
cdr3_nt: TGTGCCAGCAGTGAAAGTCAGGCCGTCTACGAGCAGTACTTC
cdr3_aa: CASSESQAVYEQYF

v_call: TRBV28
d_call: -
clone_size: -
j_call: TRBJ1-2
cdr3_nt: TGTGCCAGCAGCTCAGTCCTAAACTATGGCTACACCTTC
cdr3_aa: CASSSVLNYGYTF

v_call: TRBV6-5
d_call: TRBD1
clone_size: few
j_call: TRBJ1-2
cdr3_nt: TGTGCCAGCAGTTACTCGGACAGGAATAACTATGGCTACACCTTC
cdr3_aa: CASSYSDRNNYGYTF

v_call: TRBV7-3
d_call: -
clone_size: -
j_call: TRBJ2-1
cdr3_nt: TGTGCCAGCAGCTTAAGACCGGGATCCAATGAGCAGTTCTTC
cdr3_aa: CASSLRPGSNEQFF

v_call: TRBV2
d_call: -
clone_size: -
j_call: TRBJ1-5
cdr3_nt: TGTGCCAGCAGTATCGGGGGGTTGAGCAATCAGCCCCAGCATTTT
cdr3_aa: CASSIGGLSNQPQHF

v_call: TRBV28
d_call: -
clone_size: -
j_call: TRBJ1-1
cdr3_nt: TGTGCCAGCAGCCCCGGCACGGGAATGAACACTGAAGCTTTCTTT
cdr3_aa: CASSPGTGMNTEAFF

v_call: TRBV10-3
d_call: -
clone_size: -
j_call: TRBJ1-2
cdr3_nt: TGTGCCATCAGTGAGCATACCGACAGCTCGGCTAACTATGGCTACACCTTC
cdr3_aa: CAISEHTDSSANYGYTF

v_call: TRBV7-3
d_call: -
clone_size: -
j_call: TRBJ1-6
cdr3_nt: TGTGCCAGCAGCTTAAATCAGAGACAGGTGGGCCAGTCCTATAATTCACCCCTCCACTTT
cdr3_aa: CASSLNQRQVGQSYNSPLHF

v_call: TRBV9
d_call: -
clone_size: once
j_call: TRBJ2-1
cdr3_nt: TGTGCCAGCAGCGTAGGAGCGCAAGCCTACAATGAGCAGTTCTTC
cdr3_aa: CASSVGAQAYNEQFF

v_call: TRBV4-2
d_call: -
clone_size: -
j_call: TRBJ1-2
cdr3_nt: TGTGCCAGCAGCCAAGATAAACAGGTCTATGGCTACACCTTC
cdr3_aa: CASSQDKQVYGYTF